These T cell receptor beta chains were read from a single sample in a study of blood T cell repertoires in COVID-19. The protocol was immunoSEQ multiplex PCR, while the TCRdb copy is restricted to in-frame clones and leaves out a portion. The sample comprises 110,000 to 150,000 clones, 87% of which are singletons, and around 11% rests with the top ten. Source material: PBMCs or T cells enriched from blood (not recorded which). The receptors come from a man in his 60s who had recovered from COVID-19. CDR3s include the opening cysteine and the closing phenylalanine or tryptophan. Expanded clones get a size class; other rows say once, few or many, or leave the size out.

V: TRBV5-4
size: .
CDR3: CASSRGASGNTIYF

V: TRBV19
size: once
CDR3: CASNDPTGFVQPQHF

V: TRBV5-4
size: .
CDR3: CASSAGGAADIQYF

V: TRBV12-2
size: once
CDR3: CASRFLNLTSGSDEQYF

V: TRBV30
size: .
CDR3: CAWSTGTGDSPLHF

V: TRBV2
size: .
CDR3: CASRPGTGPNSPLHF

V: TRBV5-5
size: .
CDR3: CASSLEWGAEDSYEQYF

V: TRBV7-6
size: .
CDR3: CASSPRQGGLNYGYTF

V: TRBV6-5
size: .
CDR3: CASGRWAGSNSPLHF

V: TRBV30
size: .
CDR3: CAWKRGNTEAFF

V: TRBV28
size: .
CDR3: CASNLRESNQPQHF

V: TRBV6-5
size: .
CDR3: CASSRQVFTDTQYF

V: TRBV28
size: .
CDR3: CASSTPGLAALEQYF

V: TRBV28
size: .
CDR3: CASSLLLGLSNQPQHF

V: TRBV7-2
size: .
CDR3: CASSSDSTRVTQYF

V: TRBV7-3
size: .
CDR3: CASSLNSGHTGELFF

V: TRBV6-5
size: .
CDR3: CASRRLAGGNEQFF

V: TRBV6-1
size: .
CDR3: CASSEERRSINSNEKLFF

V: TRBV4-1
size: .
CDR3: CASSPREFEKLFF

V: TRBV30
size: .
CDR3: CAWSVGDRSSETQYF

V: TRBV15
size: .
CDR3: CATSRDGGHTGELFF

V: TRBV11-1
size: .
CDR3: CASSKTGGRVNTEAFF

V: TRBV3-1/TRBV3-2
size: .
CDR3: CASSQGGAGKNIQYF

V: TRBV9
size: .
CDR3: CASSVDYGRAYEQYF

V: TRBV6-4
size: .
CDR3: CASSDTLGSQPQHF

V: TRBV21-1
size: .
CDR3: CASTSTQVGDEQFF

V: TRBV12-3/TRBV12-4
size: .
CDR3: CASSFKGGEQYF

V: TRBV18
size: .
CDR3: CASSPLPTRSEQFF

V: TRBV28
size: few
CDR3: CASSYEGRGLWGYTF

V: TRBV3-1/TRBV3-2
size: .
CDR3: CASSQAAGQGEMGYTF

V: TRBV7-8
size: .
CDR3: CASSLVGGYEQYF

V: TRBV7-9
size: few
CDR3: CASSSRAGASYEQYF

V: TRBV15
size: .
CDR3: CATSRLAGGVDTQYF

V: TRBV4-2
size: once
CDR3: CASSQERSGRAYEQYF

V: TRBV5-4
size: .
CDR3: CASSPDIGRQETQYF

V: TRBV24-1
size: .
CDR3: CATSDGQGTQPQHF

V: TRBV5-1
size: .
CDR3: CASSFGPGSNTEAFF

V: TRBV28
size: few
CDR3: CASSTGGIGYGYTF

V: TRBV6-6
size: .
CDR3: CASSYSSYEQYF

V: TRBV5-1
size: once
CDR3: CASSLSTTGNYEQYF

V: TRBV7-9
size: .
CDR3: CASSSTGITEAFF

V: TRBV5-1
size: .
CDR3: CASSLGSGAADTQYF

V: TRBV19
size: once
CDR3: CASSMALATGELFF

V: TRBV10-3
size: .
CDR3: CATRGGTDTQYF

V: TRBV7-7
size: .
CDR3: CASSLGLAERETQYF

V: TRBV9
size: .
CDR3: CASRKTGKAGYTF

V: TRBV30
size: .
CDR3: CAWRIGTAYEQYF

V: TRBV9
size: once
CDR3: CASSARDRGQETQYF